The 4 T cell receptor beta chains below come from one sample, sequenced in a study of read filtering for tumor transcriptome and immune sequencing. This library used around 400 ng RNA and molecular barcoded adaptors spanning alpha/delta and beta/gamma chains. TCRdb re-derived calls from the reads in MiXCR, one entry per CDR3 protein. The sample yields fewer than 50,000 distinct CDR3 sequences, around 13% seen once. Specimen: a population of CD138-negative cells sorted from bone marrow. The receptors shown here come from a donor aged 40 or over with multiple myeloma.

A note on this clonotype: Relative to the germline gene, one junction end is altered; a read error may explain this. V is TRBV19 and J is TRBJ2-1; 9 positions match TRBD2. The CDR3 sequence is 14 residues long. Looked up from germline, CDR1 is LNHDA and CDR2 is SQIVND (reference sequence). CDR3 in amino acids: CASPPSGAYKEQFF. CDR3 nucleotide sequence: TGTGCCAGTCCCCCTAGCGGGGCTTACAAGGAGCAGTTCTTC.

Note on this clonotype: The junction does not match germline at one end; this may be a read error. This chain uses TRBV7-9 with TRBJ2-1, with D possibly matching TRBD1 (5 bases). The CDR3 runs to 14 residues. Germline CDR1 is SEHNR and CDR2 is FQNEAQ (reference sequence). The CDR3 reads CANSLGVGNNEQFF. The DNA for the CDR3 is TGTGCCAACAGCTTAGGGGTCGGAAATAATGAGCAGTTCTTC.

This clonotype has at least ten counts. The rearrangement uses TRBV28 and TRBJ2-7; 7 positions match TRBD1. The CDR3 runs to 13 residues. Germline V gene lookup returns CDR1 MDHEN and CDR2 SYDVKM. The V gene end was trimmed by 5 bases and the J gene end by 4 bases; junction bases not matched to a gene: 5. CDR3 coding DNA: TGTGCCAGCAGTAGGGACAGAAAATACGAGCAGTACTTC. Translating gives CASSRDRKYEQYF.

On this clonotype: Since a much larger clone is just one base distant, this may be a read error. In DNA, the CDR3 is TGTGCCAGCAGTTCACCACACAGGGGGCGAAACACTGAAGCTTACTTT. It is translated as CASSSPHRGRNTEAYF. This chain uses TRBV28 with TRBJ1-1; 9 positions match TRBD1. CDR3 length: 16 residues. CDR1 and CDR2 (germline): MDHEN, SYDVKM. The whole variable domain, remainder taken from reference TRBV28 and TRBJ1-1, is DVKVTQSSRYLVKRTGEKVFLECVQDMDHENMFWYRQDPGLGLRLIYFSYDVKMKEKGDIPEGYSVSREKKERFSLILESASTNQTSMYLCASSSPHRGRNTEAYFGQGTRLTVV.